The 4 T cell receptor beta chains below come from one sample, sequenced in a study of graft-versus-host responses after intestinal transplantation. The protocol was immunoSEQ multiplex PCR, while the TCRdb copy is restricted to in-frame clones and leaves out a portion. Altogether 41,000 or so clones are present, approximately 95% being singletons, with the ten largest covering roughly 0.58%. For these TCRs, the target antigens are not known. Sample: unstimulated CD8+ T cells sorted from spleen or lymph node cells, taken before transplant. These receptors came from a human donor who was the organ donor for an intestinal transplant.

The chain employs TRBV5-6 and TRBJ2-5, with 9 bases matching TRBD1. This CDR3 is 14 amino acids long. The V gene end was trimmed by 4 bases and the J gene end by 5 bases; junction bases not matched to a gene: 6. CDR1 SGHDT and CDR2 YYEEEE come from the germline V gene. CDR3 sequence: CASSQGQGKETQYF. DNA of the CDR3: TGTGCCAGCAGCCAGGGACAGGGAAAGGAGACCCAGTACTTC.

The chain uses TRBV7-9 and TRBJ1-2; D ambiguous. CDR3 length: 15 residues. V was shortened by 2 bases and J by 7 bases, with 17 bases between the two germline ends. Germline V gives CDR1 SEHNR, CDR2 FQNEAQ (reference sequence). The CDR3 reads CASSLSYHPWGGYTF. For the CDR3, the DNA is TGTGCCAGCAGCTTATCCTACCACCCCTGGGGTGGCTACACCTTC.

This clone was seen a single time. V gene TRBV6-6 combines with J gene TRBJ1-1, with 8 positions matching TRBD1. Germline V gene data show CDR1 as MNHNY and CDR2 as SVGAGI (reference sequence). J lost 1 base, V lost 2 bases, and 6 bases had no gene match. The CDR3 consists of 16 residues. Written as DNA, the CDR3 is TGTGCCAGCAGTTACCTTTTCGACAGGGGGAACACTGAAGCTTTCTTT. It specifies CASSYLFDRGNTEAFF.

This clone was detected once. This chain links TRBV7-8 with TRBJ2-2; TRBD1 is a possible D gene (5 bases). The CDR3 consists of 11 residues. Germline-derived CDR1 and CDR2 are SGHVS and FQNEAQ. The CDR3 sequence: CATDATGELFF. The CDR3 DNA reads as TGTGCGACAGACGCTACCGGGGAGCTGTTTTTT.